The source of this TCR beta chain is a study of cytomegalovirus exposure and HLA in healthy donors. Study-level findings and limits: Association of a missense DCLRE1C variant with TCR beta V- and J-gene trimming was reported in a later analysis. Within the data, a cluster of highly shared sequence variants was likely a sequencing artifact. Within an earlier analysis, most TCR beta V segments proved productive either about 87% or about 30% of the time. Differences between HLA loci emerged in a later analysis of TCR association rates, with DRB1 most and HLA-C fewest.

Primers: 60 Vbeta forward and 13 Jbeta reverse. Method: immunoSEQ multiplex PCR; TCRdb's copy keeps in-frame clones and lacks some. The sample includes under 300,000 clones, around 65% of them seen just once. This clone was found once. Antigen: not known. The CDR3 length is 12 residues. Germline lookup yields CDR1 SGHRS and CDR2 YFSETQ. Trimming removed 5 bases at V and 6 bases at J, with 12 bases between. This sequence originates from a female donor in good health and CMV-seronegative. The J gene is TRBJ2-7, the V gene TRBV5-1; perhaps TRBD2 as D (5 bases). The sample consisted of PBMCs. The CDR3 DNA reads as TGCGCCAGCAGTACAGAGGGTGGCGAGCAGTACTTC. Protein: CASSTEGGEQYF. Supplemented by reference TRBV5-1 and TRBJ2-7, the full variable domain reads KAGVTQTPRYLIKTRGQQVTLSCSPISGHRSVSWYQQTPGQGLQFLFEYFSETQRNKGNFPGRFSGRQFSNSRSEMNVSTLELGDSALYLCASSTEGGEQYFGPGTRLTVT.